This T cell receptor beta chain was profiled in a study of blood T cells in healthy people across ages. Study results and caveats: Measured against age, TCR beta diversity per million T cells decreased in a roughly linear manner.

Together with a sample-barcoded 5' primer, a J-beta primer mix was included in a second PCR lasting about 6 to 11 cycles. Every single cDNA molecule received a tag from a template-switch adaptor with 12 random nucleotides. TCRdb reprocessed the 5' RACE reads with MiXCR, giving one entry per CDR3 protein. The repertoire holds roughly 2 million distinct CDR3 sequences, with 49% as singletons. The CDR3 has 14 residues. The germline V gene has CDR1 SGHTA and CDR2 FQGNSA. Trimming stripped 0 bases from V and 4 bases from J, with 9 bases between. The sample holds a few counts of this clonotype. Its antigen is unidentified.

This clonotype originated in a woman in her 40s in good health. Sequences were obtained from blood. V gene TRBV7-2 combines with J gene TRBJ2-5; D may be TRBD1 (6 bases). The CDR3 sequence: CASSLAGTIETQYF. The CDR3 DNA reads TGTGCCAGCAGCTTAGCTGGGACAATAGAGACCCAGTACTTC.